The sequence of this T cell receptor (beta chain) was determined in a study of CD8 T cells in Susac syndrome. Overall study results and limits: The number of individuals included in the study's TCR sequencing and HLA analysis was acknowledged as relatively small.

Remarks on this clonotype: Its antigen is currently unknown.

While CD8+ and CD4+ T cells were isolated negatively, TEMRA cells were enriched by FACS. From germline, CDR1 is SGHRS and CDR2 YFSETQ. This CDR3 contains 15 residues. V lost 2 bases and J lost 2, with 11 bases in between. RNA, at about 0.45 to 1 ug, was reverse transcribed with random hexamers. In TCRdb, the immunoSEQ multiplex PCR reads were re-called with MiXCR into one record per CDR3 protein. The sample yields 150,000 to 250,000 distinct CDR3 sequences, around 96% seen once. The receptor was derived from a human donor with multiple sclerosis. V is TRBV5-1 and J is TRBJ1-5, with D possibly being TRBD1 (6 bases). Specimen: CD4+ T cells from PBMCs. DNA for the CDR3: TGCGCCAGCAGCTTACAGGGAGAGGGCAATCAGCCCCAGCATTTT. Its translation is CASSLQGEGNQPQHF.